This T cell receptor beta chain was retrieved from a study of T cell repertoires in cytomegalovirus infection. On the study more broadly: TCR beta signatures that were public indicated CMV infection and matching HLA type. Study-wide results and caveats: Cumulative public TCR beta family frequency identified carriers of CMV plus the relevant HLA. HLA-C-restricted CMV-specific TCR beta clonotypes were dominant in the ex vivo response.

This clonotype has just a few counts. Its antigen remains unknown. MiXCR, run by TCRdb on the reads, gives a single entry per CDR3 protein. The sample gives more than 150,000 distinct CDR3 sequences, about 21% of which show up once; 2.5% to 3% is in the top ten. Losses at the gene ends were 3 bases for V and 5 bases for J; bases not matched to a gene: 10. The CDR3 spans 16 residues. Germline CDR1 LNHDA, CDR2 SQIVND (reference sequence). This chain connects TRBV19 to TRBJ1-1; TRBD1 matches 9 bases. Sequenced input: PBMCs. The sequence was collected from a human donor in good health (CMV status not recorded). Some clones in this sample may be carry-over from other donors' samples. The CDR3 region is CASSISLGTGKTEAFF. The CDR3 nucleotides are TGTGCCAGTAGTATCTCGCTCGGGACAGGGAAGACTGAAGCTTTCTTT.